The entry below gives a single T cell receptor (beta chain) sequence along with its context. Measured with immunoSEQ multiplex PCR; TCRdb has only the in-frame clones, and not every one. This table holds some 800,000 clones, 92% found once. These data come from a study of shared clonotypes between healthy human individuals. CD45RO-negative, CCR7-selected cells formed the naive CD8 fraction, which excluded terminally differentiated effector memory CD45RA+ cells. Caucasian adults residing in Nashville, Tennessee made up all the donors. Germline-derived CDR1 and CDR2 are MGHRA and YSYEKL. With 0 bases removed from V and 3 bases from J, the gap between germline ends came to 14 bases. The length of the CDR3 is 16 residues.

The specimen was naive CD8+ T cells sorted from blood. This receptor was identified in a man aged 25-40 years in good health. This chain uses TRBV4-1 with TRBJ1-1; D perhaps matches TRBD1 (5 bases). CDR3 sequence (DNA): TGCGCCAGCAGCCAAGATTTTGGGACTTGGGACACTGAAGCTTTCTTT. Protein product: CASSQDFGTWDTEAFF.